This T cell receptor (beta chain) originates from a study of OX40 agonist ivuxolimab in advanced cancers. Across the whole study: Among those enrolled, mean age was approximately 62 years (range about 20 to 79) and roughly 84% were male. Prior anti-PD-1, anti-PD-L1 or anti-CTLA-4 therapy was allowed; less than 45% had some.

The V end lost 5 bases, the J end lost 1 base, and 11 bases lay between the germline ends. The CDR3 runs 14 residues. CDR1 and CDR2 (germline): SGHNT, YENEEA. Profiled with immunoSEQ multiplex PCR; TCRdb holds only in-frame clones, not every one. The table lists roughly 23,000 clones, around three quarters of them singletons. The chain links TRBV11-3 to TRBJ1-1; D may be TRBD1 (5 bases). The sequenced sample was CD4+ or CD8+ T cells sorted from blood, obtained in a trial of the OX40 agonist ivuxolimab. The clonotype was recovered from an adult with an advanced solid tumor such as melanoma, head and neck, liver or kidney cancer. The CDR3 loop is CASSHGGTNTEAFF. The CDR3 coding sequence is TGTGCCAGCAGCCACGGGGGGACGAACACTGAAGCTTTCTTT.